This T cell receptor beta chain derives from a study of blood T cell repertoires in COVID-19. Looking at the study overall: Sources were T cells, B-cell-depleted T cells, or PBMCs; the material itself was cDNA or gDNA.

As handled by the study authors: Cell counts per sample came from amplifying reference gene primers. Profiled with immunoSEQ multiplex PCR; TCRdb holds only in-frame clones, not every one. V, J and clone size are taken as reported in that table, and D and trimming were inferred from the DNA itself. The data contain a few hundred thousand clones, roughly 85% of them singletons. The CDR3 is 15 amino acids. Germline CDR1 is SGHKS and CDR2 is YYEKEE (reference sequence). V shed 4 bases, J shed 4 bases, and the junction held 6 bases outside the gene matches. The receptor comes from a man aged 25-40 years who had recovered from COVID-19. The chain carries TRBV5-5 and TRBJ2-1; 9 bases are a match to TRBD2. Sequencing used peripheral blood. The CDR3 loop is CASSPGAGGYNEQFF. In DNA, the CDR3 is TGTGCCAGCAGCCCGGGAGCGGGGGGATACAATGAGCAGTTCTTC.